Here is one T cell receptor (beta chain) with its context. Its target is not known. This sample is part of a study of T cells expressing NK-cell markers. Study-wide context: HCMV serostatus: most of the eight sequenced donors positive, one negative. Study-wide results and limits: Expanded NKG2C+ T cell clones had unclear HCMV specificity. For a handful of donors, these clonotypes were likewise the leading ones in the CD3+CD56-NKG2C+ fraction. Dominant NKG2C+ clonotype frequencies of 1.0-7.0% of CD8+ T cells were measured in five or six donors.

The CDR3 totals 16 residues. Germline V gives CDR1 MGHDK, CDR2 SYGVNS. TCRdb re-called the 5' RACE reads and gives one entry per CDR3 protein, without DNA. Its table records about 460,000 distinct CDR3 sequences. V is TRBV25-1 and J is TRBJ2-7; the D gene TCRdb calls, TRBD2, cannot be checked with no DNA. The specimen was blood T cells: a sorted CD56 or NKG2C T cell subset, CD4+ or CD8+ T cells, or bulk PBMC T cells (not recorded which). The clonotype originates from a woman between 45 and 60 years old in good health. CDR3 loop: CASSEASGSSFYEQYF.